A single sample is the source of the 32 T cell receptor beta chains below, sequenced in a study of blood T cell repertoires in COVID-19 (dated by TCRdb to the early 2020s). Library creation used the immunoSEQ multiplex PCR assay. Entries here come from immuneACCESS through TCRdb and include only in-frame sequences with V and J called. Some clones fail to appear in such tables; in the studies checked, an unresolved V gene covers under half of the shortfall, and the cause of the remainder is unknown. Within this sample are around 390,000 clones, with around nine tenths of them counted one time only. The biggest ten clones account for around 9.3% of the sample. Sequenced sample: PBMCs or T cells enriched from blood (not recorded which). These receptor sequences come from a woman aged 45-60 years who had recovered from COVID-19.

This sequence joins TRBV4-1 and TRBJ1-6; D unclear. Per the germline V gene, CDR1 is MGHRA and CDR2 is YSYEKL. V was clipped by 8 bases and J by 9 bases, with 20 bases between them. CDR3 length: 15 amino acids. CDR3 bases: TGCGCCAGCCTCCCTAGTGAGGGAGTCGGTTCACCCCTCCACTTT. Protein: CASLPSEGVGSPLHF.

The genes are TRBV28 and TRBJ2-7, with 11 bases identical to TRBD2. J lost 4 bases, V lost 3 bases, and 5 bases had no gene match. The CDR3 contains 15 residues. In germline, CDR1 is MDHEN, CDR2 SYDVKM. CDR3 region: CASSLRLAGPYEQYF. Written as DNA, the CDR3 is TGTGCCAGCAGTTTGCGACTAGCGGGGCCATACGAGCAGTACTTC. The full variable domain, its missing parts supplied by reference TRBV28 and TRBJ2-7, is DVKVTQSSRYLVKRTGEKVFLECVQDMDHENMFWYRQDPGLGLRLIYFSYDVKMKEKGDIPEGYSVSREKKERFSLILESASTNQTSMYLCASSLRLAGPYEQYFGPGTRLTVT.

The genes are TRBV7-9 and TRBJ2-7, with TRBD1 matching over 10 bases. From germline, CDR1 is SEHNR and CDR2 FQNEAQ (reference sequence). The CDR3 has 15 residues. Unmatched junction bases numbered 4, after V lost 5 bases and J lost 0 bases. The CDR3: CASSARDRGSYEQYF. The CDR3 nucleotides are TGTGCCAGCAGCGCCCGGGACAGGGGCTCCTACGAGCAGTACTTC.

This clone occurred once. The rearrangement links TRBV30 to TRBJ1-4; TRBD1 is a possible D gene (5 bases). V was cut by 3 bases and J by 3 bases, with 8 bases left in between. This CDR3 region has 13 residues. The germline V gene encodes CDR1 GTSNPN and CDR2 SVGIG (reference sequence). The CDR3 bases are TGTGCCTGGAGGACAGTGGCTAATGAAAAACTGTTTTTT. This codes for CAWRTVANEKLFF.

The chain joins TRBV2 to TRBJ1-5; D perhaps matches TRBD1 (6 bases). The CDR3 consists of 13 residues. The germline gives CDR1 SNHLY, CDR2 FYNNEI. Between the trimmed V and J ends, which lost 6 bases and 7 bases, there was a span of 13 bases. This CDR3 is CASRGLQGQPQHF. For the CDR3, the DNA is TGTGCCAGCAGGGGACTACAGGGCCAGCCCCAGCATTTT.

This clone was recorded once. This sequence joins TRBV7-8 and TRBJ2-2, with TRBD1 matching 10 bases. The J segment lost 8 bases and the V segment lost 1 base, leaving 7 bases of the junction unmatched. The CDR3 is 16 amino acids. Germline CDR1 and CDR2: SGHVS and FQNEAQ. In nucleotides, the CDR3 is TGTGCCAGCAGCTTAGTAGGGACAGGGGTGTCTGGGGAGCTGTTTTTT. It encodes CASSLVGTGVSGELFF.

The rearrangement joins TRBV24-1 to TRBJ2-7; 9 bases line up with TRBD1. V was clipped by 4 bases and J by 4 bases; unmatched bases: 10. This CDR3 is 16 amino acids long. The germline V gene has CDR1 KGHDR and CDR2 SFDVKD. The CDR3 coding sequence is TGTGCCACCAGTGACCAACCCGGGACAGGGATATACGAGCAGTACTTC. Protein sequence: CATSDQPGTGIYEQYF.

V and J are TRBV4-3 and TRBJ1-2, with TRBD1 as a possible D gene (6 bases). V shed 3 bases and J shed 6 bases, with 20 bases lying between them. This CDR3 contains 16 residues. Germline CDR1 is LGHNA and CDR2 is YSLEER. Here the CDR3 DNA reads TGCGCCAGCAGCCAGGACCATCTCAGGGGAAGGGATGGCTACACCTTC. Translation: CASSQDHLRGRDGYTF.

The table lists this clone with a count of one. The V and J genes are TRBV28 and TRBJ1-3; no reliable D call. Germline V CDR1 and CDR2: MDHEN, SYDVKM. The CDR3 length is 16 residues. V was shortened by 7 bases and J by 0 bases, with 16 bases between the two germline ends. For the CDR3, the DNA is TGTGCCAGCACCACTGCCGGGGTAAGCTCTGGAAACACCATATATTTT. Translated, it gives CASTTAGVSSGNTIYF.

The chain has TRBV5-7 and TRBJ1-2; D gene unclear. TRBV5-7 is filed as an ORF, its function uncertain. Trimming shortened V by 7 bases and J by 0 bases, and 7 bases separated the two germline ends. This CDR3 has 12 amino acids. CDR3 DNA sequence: TGTGCCAGCCTACGAGCTAACTATGGCTACACCTTC. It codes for CASLRANYGYTF.

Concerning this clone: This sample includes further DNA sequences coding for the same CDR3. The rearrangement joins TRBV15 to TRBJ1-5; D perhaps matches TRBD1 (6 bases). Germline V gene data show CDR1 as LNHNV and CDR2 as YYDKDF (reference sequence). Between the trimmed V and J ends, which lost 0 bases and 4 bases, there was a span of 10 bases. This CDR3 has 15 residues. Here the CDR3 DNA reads TGTGCCACCAGCAGAGACGGGAGGGGGAATCAGCCCCAGCATTTT. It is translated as CATSRDGRGNQPQHF. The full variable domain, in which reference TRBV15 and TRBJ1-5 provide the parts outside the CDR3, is DAMVIQNPRYQVTQFGKPVTLSCSQTLNHNVMYWYQQKSSQAPKLLFHYYDKDFNNEADTPDNFQSRRPNTSFCFLDIRSPGLGDTAMYLCATSRDGRGNQPQHFGDGTRLSIL.

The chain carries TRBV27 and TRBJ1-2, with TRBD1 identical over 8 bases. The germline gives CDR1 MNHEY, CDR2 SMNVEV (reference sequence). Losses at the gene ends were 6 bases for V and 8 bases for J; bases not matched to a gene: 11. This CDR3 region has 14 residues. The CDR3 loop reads CASRPVQGDKGYTF. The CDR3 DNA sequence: TGTGCCAGCAGGCCCGTACAGGGGGATAAGGGCTACACCTTC.

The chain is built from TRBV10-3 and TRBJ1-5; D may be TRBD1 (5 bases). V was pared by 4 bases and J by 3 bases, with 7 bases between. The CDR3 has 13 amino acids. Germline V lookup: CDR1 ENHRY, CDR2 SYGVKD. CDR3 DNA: TGTGCCATCAGTGCAGGGAACAATCAGCCCCAGCATTTT. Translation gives CAISAGNNQPQHF.

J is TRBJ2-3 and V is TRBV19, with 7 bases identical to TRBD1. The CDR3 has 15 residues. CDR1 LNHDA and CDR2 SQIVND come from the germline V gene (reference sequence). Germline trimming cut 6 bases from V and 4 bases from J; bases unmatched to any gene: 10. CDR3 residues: CASSSHHRGADTQYF. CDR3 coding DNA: TGTGCCAGTAGCAGTCACCACAGGGGAGCAGATACGCAGTATTTT. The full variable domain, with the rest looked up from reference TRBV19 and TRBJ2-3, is DGGITQSPKYLFRKEGQNVTLSCEQNLNHDAMYWYRQDPGQGLRLIYYSQIVNDFQKGDIAEGYSVSREKKESFPLTVTSAQKNPTAFYLCASSSHHRGADTQYFGPGTRLTVL.

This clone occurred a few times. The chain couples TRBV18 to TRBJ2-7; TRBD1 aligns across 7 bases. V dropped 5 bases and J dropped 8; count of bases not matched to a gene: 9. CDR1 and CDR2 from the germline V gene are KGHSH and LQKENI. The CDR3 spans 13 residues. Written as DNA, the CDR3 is TGTGCCAGCTCAGAGGGGACAGACCGTCAGCAGTACTTC. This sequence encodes CASSEGTDRQQYF.

CDR3 sequence: CSAPREYGYTF. CDR3 bases: TGCAGTGCTCCGAGAGAGTATGGCTACACCTTC. The chain couples TRBV20-1 to TRBJ1-2; D unclear. CDR1 is DFQATT and CDR2 is SNEGSKA in the germline V gene (reference sequence). The V and J ends lost 5 bases and 5 bases respectively, with 9 bases between them. This CDR3 contains 11 residues.

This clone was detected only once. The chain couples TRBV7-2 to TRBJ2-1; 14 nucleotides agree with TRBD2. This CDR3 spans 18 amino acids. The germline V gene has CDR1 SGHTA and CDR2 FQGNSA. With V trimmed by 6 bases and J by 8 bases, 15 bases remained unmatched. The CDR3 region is CASSGMGWTSGGMYEQFF. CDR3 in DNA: TGTGCCAGCAGTGGGATGGGCTGGACTAGCGGGGGGATGTATGAGCAGTTCTTC. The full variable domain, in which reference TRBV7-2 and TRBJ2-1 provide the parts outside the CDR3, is GAGVSQSPSNKVTEKGKDVELRCDPISGHTALYWYRQSLGQGLEFLIYFQGNSAPDKSGLPSDRFSAERTGGSVSTLTIQRTQQEDSAVYLCASSGMGWTSGGMYEQFFGPGTRLTVL.

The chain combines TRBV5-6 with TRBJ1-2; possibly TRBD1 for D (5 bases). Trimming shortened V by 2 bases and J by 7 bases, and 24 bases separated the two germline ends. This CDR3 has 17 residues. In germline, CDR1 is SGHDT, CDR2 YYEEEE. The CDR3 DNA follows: TGTGCCAGCAGCTTCTTTGCTCCATCGAGACAGAAAGCTGGCTACACCTTC. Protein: CASSFFAPSRQKAGYTF.

In nucleotides, the CDR3 is TGTGCCAGCAGCCAAGGTCCGGAGACCCAGTACTTC. It encodes CASSQGPETQYF. The V and J genes are TRBV3-1 (or the pseudogene TRBV3-2) and TRBJ2-5, with D unresolved. Germline V lookup: CDR1 LGHDT, CDR2 YNNKEL (reference sequence). V lost 1 base and J lost 5, with 5 bases in between. The CDR3 has 12 amino acids.

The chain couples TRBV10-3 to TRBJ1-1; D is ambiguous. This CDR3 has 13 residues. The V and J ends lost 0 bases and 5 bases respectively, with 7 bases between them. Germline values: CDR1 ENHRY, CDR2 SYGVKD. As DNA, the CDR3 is TGTGCCATCAGTGAGTCCGGGAGTACTGAAGCTTTCTTT. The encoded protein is CAISESGSTEAFF.

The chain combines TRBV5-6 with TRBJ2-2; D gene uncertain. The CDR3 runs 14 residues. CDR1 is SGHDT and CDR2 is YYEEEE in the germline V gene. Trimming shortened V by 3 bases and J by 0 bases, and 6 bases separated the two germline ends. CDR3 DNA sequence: TGTGCCAGCAGCTCCCCAGCGAACACCGGGGAGCTGTTTTTT. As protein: CASSSPANTGELFF.

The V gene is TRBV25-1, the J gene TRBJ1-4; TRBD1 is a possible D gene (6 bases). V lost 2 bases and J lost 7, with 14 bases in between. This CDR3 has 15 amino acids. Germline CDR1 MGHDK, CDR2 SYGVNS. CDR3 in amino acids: CASSEPRGGSEKLFF. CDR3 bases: TGTGCCAGCAGTGAACCACGAGGGGGTAGTGAAAAACTGTTTTTT.

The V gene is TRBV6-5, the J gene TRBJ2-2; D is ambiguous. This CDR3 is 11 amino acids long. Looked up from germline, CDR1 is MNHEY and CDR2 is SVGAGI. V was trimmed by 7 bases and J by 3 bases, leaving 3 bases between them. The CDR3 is CASTHTGELFF. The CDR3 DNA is TGTGCCAGCACTCACACCGGGGAGCTGTTTTTT.

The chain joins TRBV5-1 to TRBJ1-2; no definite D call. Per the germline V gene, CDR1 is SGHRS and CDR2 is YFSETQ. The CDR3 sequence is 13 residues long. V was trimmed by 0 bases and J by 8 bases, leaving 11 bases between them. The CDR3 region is CASSLEAGWGYTF. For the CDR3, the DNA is TGCGCCAGCAGCTTGGAGGCAGGTTGGGGCTACACCTTC. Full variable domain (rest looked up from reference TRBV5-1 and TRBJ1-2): KAGVTQTPRYLIKTRGQQVTLSCSPISGHRSVSWYQQTPGQGLQFLFEYFSETQRNKGNFPGRFSGRQFSNSRSEMNVSTLELGDSALYLCASSLEAGWGYTFGSGTRLTVV.

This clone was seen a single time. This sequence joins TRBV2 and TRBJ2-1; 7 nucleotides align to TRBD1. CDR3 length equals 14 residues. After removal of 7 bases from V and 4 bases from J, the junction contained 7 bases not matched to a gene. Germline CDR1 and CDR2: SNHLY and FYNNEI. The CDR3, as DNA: TGTGCCAGCACCTTAGACAGGGTGTACAATGAGCAGTTCTTC. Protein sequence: CASTLDRVYNEQFF.

For the CDR3, the DNA is TGTGCCAGCAGCCAGGTACCACGTGGCAGGGGCTTCTACGAGCAGTACTTC. Protein sequence: CASSQVPRGRGFYEQYF. V usage is TRBV3-1 (or the pseudogene TRBV3-2) and J usage is TRBJ2-7; tentative D call: TRBD1 (6 bases). Germline V gene data show CDR1 as LGHDT and CDR2 as YNNKEL (reference sequence). Deletions cut 3 bases from V and 3 bases from J, with 21 bases between. The CDR3 totals 17 residues.

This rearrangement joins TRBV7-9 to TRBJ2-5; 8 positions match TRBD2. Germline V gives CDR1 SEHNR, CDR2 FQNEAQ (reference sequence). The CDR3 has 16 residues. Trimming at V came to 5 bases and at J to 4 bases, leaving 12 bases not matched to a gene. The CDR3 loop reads CASSPRAGGASETQYF. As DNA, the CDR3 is TGTGCCAGCAGCCCAAGGGCGGGGGGAGCTTCAGAGACCCAGTACTTC.

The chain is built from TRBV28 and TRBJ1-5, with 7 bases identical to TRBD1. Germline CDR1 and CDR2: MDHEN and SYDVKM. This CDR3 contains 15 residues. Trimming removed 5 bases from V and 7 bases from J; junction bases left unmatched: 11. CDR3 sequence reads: CASSRGDSREQPQHF. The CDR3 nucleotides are TGTGCCAGCAGTCGAGGGGACAGCCGGGAACAGCCCCAGCATTTT.

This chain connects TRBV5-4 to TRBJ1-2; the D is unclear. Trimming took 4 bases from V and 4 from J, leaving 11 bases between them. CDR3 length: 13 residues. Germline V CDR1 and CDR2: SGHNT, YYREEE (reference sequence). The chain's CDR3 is CASSLELFYGYTF. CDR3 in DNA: TGTGCCAGCAGCCTAGAACTGTTCTATGGCTACACCTTC.

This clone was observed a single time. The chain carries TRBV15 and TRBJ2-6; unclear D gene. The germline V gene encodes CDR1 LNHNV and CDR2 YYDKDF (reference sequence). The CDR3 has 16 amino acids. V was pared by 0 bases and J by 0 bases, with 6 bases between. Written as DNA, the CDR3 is TGTGCCACCAGCAGAGATGCGAGCTCTGGGGCCAACGTCCTGACTTTC. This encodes CATSRDASSGANVLTF.

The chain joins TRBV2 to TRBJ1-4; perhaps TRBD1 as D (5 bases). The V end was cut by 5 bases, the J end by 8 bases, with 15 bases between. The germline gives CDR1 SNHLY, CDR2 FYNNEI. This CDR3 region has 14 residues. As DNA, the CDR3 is TGTGCCAGCAGTTCCCAAGACAGTCAAGAAAAACTGTTTTTT. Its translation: CASSSQDSQEKLFF.

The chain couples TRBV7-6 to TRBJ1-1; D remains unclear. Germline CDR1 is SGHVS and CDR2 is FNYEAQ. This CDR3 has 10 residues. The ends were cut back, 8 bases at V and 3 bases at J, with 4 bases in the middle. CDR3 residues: CASEYTEAFF. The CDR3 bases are TGTGCCAGCGAGTACACTGAAGCTTTCTTT.